This T cell receptor (beta chain) was found in a study of T cells after yellow fever vaccination. For the study at large: The SMART-Seq v4 Ultra Low Input method served to prepare the low-cell-number fractions.

The germline V and J ends were trimmed by 2 bases and 7 bases, with 18 bases remaining between them. The germline CDR1 and CDR2 sequences are DFQATT and SNEGSKA (reference sequence). This CDR3 comprises 15 residues. Whole-study findings and limits: Once the booster was given, most primary-vaccination clones reappeared, at just over 95% for CD4 and over 85% for CD8.

Universal primer sites and UMIs were introduced during 5'RACE template-switching synthesis of TCR cDNA. In TCRdb, the 5' RACE reads were re-called with MiXCR into one record per CDR3 protein. Here the sample spans hundreds of thousands of distinct CDR3 sequences, 12% being singletons. This clonotype appeared a few times. The antigen remains unidentified. The sequencing here drew on PBMCs, taken on the day of the yellow fever booster vaccination. The sequence came from a man aged 30-40 years who received the YFV17D yellow fever vaccine. The chain recombines TRBV20-1 with TRBJ2-1; perhaps TRBD1 as D (5 bases). The CDR3 DNA reads TGCAGTGCTAGATCGTTTCAGGGCCCGGTGAATGAGCAGTTCTTC. Its protein is CSARSFQGPVNEQFF.